This entry concerns a single TCR beta chain. Using immunoSEQ multiplex PCR, the repertoire was profiled, and TCRdb retains in-frame clones only, with some absent. The profile shows 140,000 or so clones, about 83% of them singletons. This sample was taken from a study of blood T cell repertoires in COVID-19. V gave up 6 bases and J gave up 0 bases; unmatched junction bases: 4. Germline values: CDR1 LNHDA, CDR2 SQIVND (reference sequence). The CDR3 runs to 15 residues. The source of this sequence is a man under 40 with COVID-19, enrolled during active disease. V and J are TRBV19 and TRBJ2-2; 7 bases fit TRBD1. The sequenced sample was peripheral blood. The CDR3, as DNA: TGTGCCAGTAGAACCGGGACAGCGAACACCGGGGAGCTGTTTTTT. Translating gives CASRTGTANTGELFF.